These 15 T cell receptor beta chains originate from one sample sequenced in a study of identical twins. TCRdb ran MiXCR on the 5' RACE reads and lists one entry per CDR3 protein. The sample carries 500,000 to 550,000 distinct CDR3 sequences, 20% to 25% recorded once. The sample was also linked to a second study, of yellow fever vaccine responses in identical twins.

The sample comprised CD4+ T cells sorted from blood. These receptors were collected from a woman between 18 and 30 years old in good health.

This clonotype has just a few counts. The chain links TRBV28 to TRBJ2-1; 10 nucleotides align to TRBD2. After removal of 2 bases from V and 7 bases from J, the junction contained 5 bases not matched to a gene. The CDR3 loop spans 15 amino acids. Germline assignment: CDR1 MDHEN and CDR2 SYDVKM. This CDR3 is CASSLGTSGKNEQFF. The DNA for the CDR3 is TGTGCCAGCAGTTTAGGTACTAGCGGGAAGAATGAGCAGTTCTTC.

This clonotype was found a few times. The chain has TRBV20-1 and TRBJ2-1; no definite D call. Germline V gene data show CDR1 as DFQATT and CDR2 as SNEGSKA (reference sequence). Trimming left V 6 bases short and J 2 bases short, with 14 bases between. The CDR3 spans 14 residues. The DNA of the CDR3 is TGCAGTGCCGTACAGTGGAGAACCTACAATGAGCAGTTCTTC. Its protein is CSAVQWRTYNEQFF.

The gene calls are TRBV15 and TRBJ2-7; 9 bases map to TRBD2. Trimming cost V 9 bases and J 2 bases; bases outside gene matches: 11. The CDR3 loop spans 15 amino acids. In germline, CDR1 is LNHNV, CDR2 YYDKDF (reference sequence). CDR3 nucleotide sequence: TGTGCCACGAGTAGAGGGCGGGAGGGGGCCTACGAGCAGTACTTC. This gives the protein CATSRGREGAYEQYF.

CDR3 nucleotide sequence: TGTGCCAGCAGCTCGATACTTTTACAGGGGGCGCTTACCGGGGAGCTGTTTTTT. It codes for CASSSILLQGALTGELFF. The chain carries TRBV11-1 and TRBJ2-2; 9 nucleotides match TRBD1. Germline loops: CDR1 SGHAT, CDR2 FQDESV (reference sequence). The CDR3 length is 18 residues. Trimming took 4 bases from V and 5 from J; bases not matched to a gene: 14.

This clonotype turned up a few times. This chain links TRBV20-1 with TRBJ2-7; the D is unclear. Trimming took 5 bases from V and 0 from J, leaving 11 bases between them. The CDR3 runs to 13 residues. CDR1 is DFQATT and CDR2 is SNEGSKA in the germline V gene (reference sequence). The CDR3 reads CSAHRPSSYEQYF. The CDR3, as DNA: TGCAGTGCTCACCGCCCGAGCTCCTACGAGCAGTACTTC.

The chain recombines TRBV28 with TRBJ2-7, with D unclear. V was shortened by 3 bases and J by 3 bases, with 9 bases between the two germline ends. Germline lookup yields CDR1 MDHEN and CDR2 SYDVKM. The CDR3 is 13 amino acids. This CDR3 is CASSFSRFYEQYF. Here the CDR3 DNA reads TGTGCCAGCAGTTTCAGCAGATTCTACGAGCAGTACTTC. Full variable domain (missing parts from reference TRBV28 and TRBJ2-7): DVKVTQSSRYLVKRTGEKVFLECVQDMDHENMFWYRQDPGLGLRLIYFSYDVKMKEKGDIPEGYSVSREKKERFSLILESASTNQTSMYLCASSFSRFYEQYFGPGTRLTVT.

This clonotype was found a few times. The chain links TRBV12-3 or TRBV12-4 to TRBJ1-2; maybe TRBD1 (6 bases). This CDR3 has 14 amino acids. Trimming left V 7 bases short and J 5 bases short, with 17 bases between. CDR3: CASTHGGAGYGYTF. The CDR3 bases are TGTGCCAGCACCCACGGGGGGGCCGGTTATGGCTACACCTTC.

The chain links TRBV12-3 or TRBV12-4 to TRBJ1-1; D gene ambiguous. Between the trimmed V and J ends, which lost 2 bases and 4 bases, there was a span of 8 bases. This CDR3 is 13 amino acids long. The CDR3 region has the DNA TGTGCCAGCAGTTTATATGGTCCCACTGAAGCTTTCTTT. It specifies CASSLYGPTEAFF.

The chain combines TRBV7-2 with TRBJ2-7; D uncertain. Trimming took 1 base from V and 2 from J, leaving 9 bases between them. CDR3 size: 14 residues. Germline lookup yields CDR1 SGHTA and CDR2 FQGNSA. For the CDR3, the DNA is TGTGCCAGCAGCTTAGGGCTAGAACCCTACGAGCAGTACTTC. Translated, it gives CASSLGLEPYEQYF.

This clonotype was seen only a few times. The genes are TRBV20-1 and TRBJ2-1; 7 bases are a match to TRBD1. The ends lost 5 bases at V and 7 bases at J; junction bases unmatched: 2. The CDR3 consists of 11 residues. Germline CDR1 and CDR2: DFQATT and SNEGSKA (reference sequence). The CDR3 is CSAHRGNEQFF. In DNA form, the CDR3 reads TGCAGTGCTCACAGGGGAAATGAGCAGTTCTTC.

This clonotype turned up a few times. This chain links TRBV7-2 with TRBJ2-3; perhaps TRBD2 as D (6 bases). The CDR3 is made up of 14 amino acids. Trimming removed 5 bases from V and 2 bases from J, with 11 bases in between. CDR1 SGHTA and CDR2 FQGNSA come from the germline V gene. The CDR3 reads CASSRLGLTDTQYF. The CDR3 DNA sequence: TGTGCCAGCAGCCGACTAGGTCTCACAGATACGCAGTATTTT. The full variable domain, with the rest looked up from reference TRBV7-2 and TRBJ2-3, is GAGVSQSPSNKVTEKGKDVELRCDPISGHTALYWYRQSLGQGLEFLIYFQGNSAPDKSGLPSDRFSAERTGGSVSTLTIQRTQQEDSAVYLCASSRLGLTDTQYFGPGTRLTVL.

This clonotype was counted at least ten times. The J gene is TRBJ1-5, the V gene TRBV12-3 or TRBV12-4; 10 nucleotides match TRBD1. After removal of 7 bases from V and 2 bases from J, the junction contained 5 bases not matched to a gene. The CDR3 has 15 residues. CDR3 bases: TGTGCCAGCAAGGGGACAGGGGTTGGCAATCAGCCCCAGCATTTT. Its protein is CASKGTGVGNQPQHF.

The chain recombines TRBV5-1 with TRBJ2-3; TRBD1 aligns across 10 bases. Trimming took 9 bases from V and 5 from J; bases not matched to a gene: 6. The V gene's germline CDR1 is SGHRS and CDR2 YFSETQ. The CDR3 is 13 residues long. This CDR3 is CATSDRGLDTQYF. Here the CDR3 DNA reads TGCGCCACCTCGGACAGGGGGTTAGATACGCAGTATTTT.

This clonotype was seen at least ten times. V and J are TRBV12-3 or TRBV12-4 and TRBJ2-1; D is unclear. The ends were cut back, 1 base at V and 3 bases at J, with 4 bases in the middle. This CDR3 contains 13 residues. In DNA form, the CDR3 reads TGTGCCAGCAGTTTAGTCAGCTACAATGAGCAGTTCTTC. Its translation is CASSLVSYNEQFF.

The rearrangement joins TRBV6-1 to TRBJ2-3; TRBD2 aligns across 10 bases. V gave up 2 bases and J gave up 0 bases; unmatched junction bases: 2. The CDR3 contains 16 residues. Germline-derived CDR1 and CDR2 are MNHNS and SASEGT. The CDR3 is CASSESGRVSTDTQYF. CDR3 nucleotide sequence: TGTGCCAGCAGTGAAAGCGGGAGGGTTAGCACAGATACGCAGTATTTT.